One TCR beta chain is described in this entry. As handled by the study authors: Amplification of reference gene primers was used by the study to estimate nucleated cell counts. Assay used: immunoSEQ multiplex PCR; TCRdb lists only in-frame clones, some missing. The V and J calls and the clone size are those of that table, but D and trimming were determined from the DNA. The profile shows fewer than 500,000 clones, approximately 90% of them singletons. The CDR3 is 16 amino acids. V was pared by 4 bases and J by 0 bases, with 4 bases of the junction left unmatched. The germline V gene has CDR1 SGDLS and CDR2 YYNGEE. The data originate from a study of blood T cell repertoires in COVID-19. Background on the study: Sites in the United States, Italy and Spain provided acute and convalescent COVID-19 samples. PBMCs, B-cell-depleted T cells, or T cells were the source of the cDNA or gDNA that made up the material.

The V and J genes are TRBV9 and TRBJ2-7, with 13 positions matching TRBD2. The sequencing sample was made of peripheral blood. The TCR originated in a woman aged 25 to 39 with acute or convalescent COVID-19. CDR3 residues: CASSPGTSGDSYEQYF. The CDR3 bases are TGTGCCAGCAGCCCAGGGACTAGCGGGGACTCCTACGAGCAGTACTTC.